The clone carrying this T cell receptor beta chain was found a few times. Its antigen is unknown. Hyperthyroidism patients were newly diagnosed, had disease duration under 2 months, and were aged 18 to 65 years. Exclusion followed for patients with uncontrolled infection, other autoimmune disease, pregnancy or lactation. Diagnostic decisions used clinical symptoms, serum thyroxine and TRAb, thyroid ultrasound and orbital computed tomography. What was amplified from RNA transcripts were TCR beta CDR3 regions. HTBI primers drove first-round RT-PCR of the TCR CDR3. Using its own MiXCR run on the multiplex PCR reads, TCRdb lists one record per CDR3 protein. This table has a few hundred thousand distinct CDR3 sequences, 15% to 20% appearing once. This record belongs to a study of T cells in Graves' hyperthyroidism and ophthalmopathy. Study outcomes and limitations: Blood held most thyroid clonotypes expanded above 0.001 frequency.

CDR1 is ENHRY, CDR2 SYGVKD, per germline. The CDR3 spans 11 residues. V lost 10 bases, J lost 4 bases, and 9 bases lay in between. This receptor was obtained from a woman aged 45-59 years with Graves' hyperthyroidism. The chain carries TRBV10-3 and TRBJ2-3; D may match TRBD1 or TRBD2 (5 bases each). What was sequenced was blood. For the CDR3, the DNA is TGTGCCACCCGAGGGGCAGATACGCAGTATTTT. As protein: CATRGADTQYF.